Here is one TCR beta chain with its context. The CDR3 covers 14 residues. CDR1 and CDR2 from the germline V gene are SGDLS and YYNGEE. V lost 3 bases and J 5 bases, leaving 14 bases between the germline ends. This sample is part of a study of blood T cell repertoires in COVID-19. Turning to the study itself: Some COVID-19 samples were acute and others convalescent; all came from the United States, Italy and Spain. PBMCs, B-cell-depleted T cells, or T cells provided the cDNA or gDNA that made up the material.

In the source study's methods: The authors estimated nucleated cell counts from reference gene primer amplification. This table comes from immunoSEQ multiplex PCR, and its TCRdb copy is limited to in-frame clones, with some not included. From that table come the V and J calls and clone size; the DNA was used to work out D and trimming. The sample holds approximately 210,000 clones, 88% seen once. The clonotype was recovered from a man younger than 35 with active or convalescent COVID-19. Sequenced sample: peripheral blood. This chain joins TRBV9 and TRBJ1-1; unclear D gene. The CDR3 DNA reads as TGTGCCAGCAGCGACCCCAACGGGGTGACTGAAGCTTTCTTT. Protein: CASSDPNGVTEAFF. Based on the CDR3 plus reference TRBV9 and TRBJ1-1, the full variable domain is DSGVTQTPKHLITATGQRVTLRCSPRSGDLSVYWYQQSLDQGLQFLIQYYNGEERAKGNILERFSAQQFPDLHSELNLSSLELGDSALYFCASSDPNGVTEAFFGQGTRLTVV.